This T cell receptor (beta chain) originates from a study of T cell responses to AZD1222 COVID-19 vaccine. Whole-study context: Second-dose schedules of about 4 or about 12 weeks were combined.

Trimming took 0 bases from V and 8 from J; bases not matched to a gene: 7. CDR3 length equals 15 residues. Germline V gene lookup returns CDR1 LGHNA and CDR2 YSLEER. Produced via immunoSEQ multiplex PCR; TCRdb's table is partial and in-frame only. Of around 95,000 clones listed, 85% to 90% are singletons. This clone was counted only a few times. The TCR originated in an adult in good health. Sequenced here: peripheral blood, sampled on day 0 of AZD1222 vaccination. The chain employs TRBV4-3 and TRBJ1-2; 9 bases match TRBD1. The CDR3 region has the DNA TGCGCCAGCAGCCAAGATCAGGGACAGGGATACGGCTACACCTTC. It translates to CASSQDQGQGYGYTF.